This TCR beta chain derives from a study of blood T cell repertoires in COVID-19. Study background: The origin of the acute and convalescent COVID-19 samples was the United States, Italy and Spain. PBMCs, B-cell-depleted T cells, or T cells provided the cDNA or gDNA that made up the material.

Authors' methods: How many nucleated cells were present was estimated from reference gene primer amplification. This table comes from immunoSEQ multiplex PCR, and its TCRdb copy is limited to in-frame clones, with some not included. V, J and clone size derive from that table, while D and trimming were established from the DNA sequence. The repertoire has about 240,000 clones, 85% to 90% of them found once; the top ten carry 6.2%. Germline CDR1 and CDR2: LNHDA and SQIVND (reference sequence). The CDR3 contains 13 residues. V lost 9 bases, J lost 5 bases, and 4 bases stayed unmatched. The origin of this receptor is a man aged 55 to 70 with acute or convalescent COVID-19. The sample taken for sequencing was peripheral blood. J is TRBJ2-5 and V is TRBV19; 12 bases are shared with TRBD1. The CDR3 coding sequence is TGTGCCAGCCGGGACAGGGGGCTGGAGACCCAGTACTTC. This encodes CASRDRGLETQYF.